The T cell receptor beta chain described here comes from a study of T cells after yellow fever vaccination. This clonotype has just a few counts. CDR1 is SGHAT and CDR2 is FQNNGV in the germline V gene. The CDR3 spans 17 residues. With 6 bases removed from V and 0 bases from J, the gap between germline ends came to 21 bases. The TCR cDNA carried a universal primer site and UMIs from 5'RACE template switching. TCRdb independently ran MiXCR on the 5' RACE reads; one entry per CDR3 protein. This table holds hundreds of thousands of distinct CDR3 sequences, around 13% found once. The TCR sequence derives from a man aged 18 to 29 who received the YFV17D yellow fever vaccine. The genes are TRBV11-2 and TRBJ2-7; either TRBD1 or TRBD2 may fit D (5 bases each). This sample comprised CD4+ T cells sorted from PBMCs, obtained 15 days after the yellow fever booster vaccination. The CDR3 loop reads CASSSLRGPKTSYEQYV. The CDR3, as DNA: TGTGCCAGCAGTAGCCTTCGGGGCCCTAAGACCTCCTACGAGCAGTACGTC.